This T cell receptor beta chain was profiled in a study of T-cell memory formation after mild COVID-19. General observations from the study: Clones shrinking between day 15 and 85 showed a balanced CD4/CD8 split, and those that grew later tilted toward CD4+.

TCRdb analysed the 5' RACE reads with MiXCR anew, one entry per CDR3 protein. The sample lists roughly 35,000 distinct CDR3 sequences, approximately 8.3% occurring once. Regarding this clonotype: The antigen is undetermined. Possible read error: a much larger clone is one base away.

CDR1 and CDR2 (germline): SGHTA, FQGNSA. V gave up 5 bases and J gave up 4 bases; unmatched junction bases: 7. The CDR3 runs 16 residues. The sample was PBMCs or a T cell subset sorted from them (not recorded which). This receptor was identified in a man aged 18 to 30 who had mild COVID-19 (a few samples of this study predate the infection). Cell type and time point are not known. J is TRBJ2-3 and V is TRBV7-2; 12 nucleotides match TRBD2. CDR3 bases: TGTGCCAGCAGCCTCCTGACTAGCGGGGGCGCAGATACGCAGTATTTT. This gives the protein CASSLLTSGGADTQYF.